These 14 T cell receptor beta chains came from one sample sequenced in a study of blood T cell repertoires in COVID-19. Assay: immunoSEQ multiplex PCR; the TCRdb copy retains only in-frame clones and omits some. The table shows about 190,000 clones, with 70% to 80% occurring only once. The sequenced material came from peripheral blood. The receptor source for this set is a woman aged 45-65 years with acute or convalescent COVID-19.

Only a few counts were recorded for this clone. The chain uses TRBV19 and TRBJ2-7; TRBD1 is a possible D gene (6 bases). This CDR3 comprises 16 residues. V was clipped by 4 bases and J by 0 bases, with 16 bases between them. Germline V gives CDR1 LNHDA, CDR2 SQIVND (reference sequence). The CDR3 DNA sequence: TGTGCCAGTAGTACTGACACAGGGTCCCTCTCCTACGAGCAGTACTTC. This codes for CASSTDTGSLSYEQYF.

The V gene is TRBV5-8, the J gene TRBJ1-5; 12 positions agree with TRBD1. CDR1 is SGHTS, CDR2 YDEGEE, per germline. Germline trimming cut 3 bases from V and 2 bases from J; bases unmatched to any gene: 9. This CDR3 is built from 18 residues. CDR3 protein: CASSSGTGGVMGNQPQHF. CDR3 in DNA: TGTGCCAGCAGCTCCGGGACAGGGGGCGTGATGGGCAATCAGCCCCAGCATTTT. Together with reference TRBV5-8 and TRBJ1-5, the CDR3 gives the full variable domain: EAGVTQSPTHLIKTRGQQATLRCSPISGHTSVYWYQQALGLGLQFLLWYDEGEERNRGNFPPRFSGRQFPNYSSELNVNALELEDSALYLCASSSGTGGVMGNQPQHFGDGTRLSIL.

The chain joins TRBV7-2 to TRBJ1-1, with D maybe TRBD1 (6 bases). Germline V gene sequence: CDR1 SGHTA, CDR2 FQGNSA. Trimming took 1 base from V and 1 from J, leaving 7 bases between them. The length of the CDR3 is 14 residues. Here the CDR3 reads CASSLGTANTEAFF. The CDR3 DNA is TGTGCCAGCAGCTTAGGGACAGCGAACACTGAAGCTTTCTTT.

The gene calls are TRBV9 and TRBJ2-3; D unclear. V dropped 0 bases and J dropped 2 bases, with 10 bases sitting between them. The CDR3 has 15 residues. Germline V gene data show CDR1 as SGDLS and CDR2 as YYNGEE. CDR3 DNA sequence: TGTGCCAGCAGCGTAGGATGGAGCGCCACAGATACGCAGTATTTT. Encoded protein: CASSVGWSATDTQYF.

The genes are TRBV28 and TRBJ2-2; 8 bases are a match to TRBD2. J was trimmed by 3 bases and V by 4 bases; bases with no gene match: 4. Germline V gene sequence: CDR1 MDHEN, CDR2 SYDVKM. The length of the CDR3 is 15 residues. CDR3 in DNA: TGTGCCAGCAGTTCGACTAGCGCTTACACCGGGGAGCTGTTTTTT. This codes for CASSSTSAYTGELFF.

The CDR3: CASIPSGRYNEQFF. The CDR3 nucleotides read TGTGCCAGCATCCCTAGCGGGAGATACAATGAGCAGTTCTTC. The chain employs TRBV28 and TRBJ2-1; 10 positions match TRBD2. From germline, CDR1 is MDHEN and CDR2 SYDVKM. The J segment lost 4 bases and the V segment lost 7 bases, leaving 4 bases of the junction unmatched. The CDR3 has 14 residues. Full variable domain (rest looked up from reference TRBV28 and TRBJ2-1): DVKVTQSSRYLVKRTGEKVFLECVQDMDHENMFWYRQDPGLGLRLIYFSYDVKMKEKGDIPEGYSVSREKKERFSLILESASTNQTSMYLCASIPSGRYNEQFFGPGTRLTVL.

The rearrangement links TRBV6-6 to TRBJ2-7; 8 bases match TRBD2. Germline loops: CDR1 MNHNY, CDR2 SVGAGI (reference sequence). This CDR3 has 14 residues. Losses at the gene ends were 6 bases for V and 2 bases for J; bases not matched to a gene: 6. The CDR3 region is CASSLAGPPYEQYF. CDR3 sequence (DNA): TGTGCCAGCAGCCTAGCGGGCCCCCCCTACGAGCAGTACTTC.

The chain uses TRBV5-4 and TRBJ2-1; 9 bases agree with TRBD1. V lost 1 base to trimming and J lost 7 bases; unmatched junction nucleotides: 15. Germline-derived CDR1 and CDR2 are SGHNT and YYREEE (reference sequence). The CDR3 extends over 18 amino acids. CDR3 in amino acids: CASSLSQGAGQIVNEQFF. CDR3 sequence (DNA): TGTGCCAGCAGCTTGTCACAGGGGGCAGGCCAAATCGTTAATGAGCAGTTCTTC.

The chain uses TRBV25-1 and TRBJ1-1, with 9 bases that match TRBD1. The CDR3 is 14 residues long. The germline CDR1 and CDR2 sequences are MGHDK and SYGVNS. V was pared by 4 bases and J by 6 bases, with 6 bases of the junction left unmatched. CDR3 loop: CASSGGQGLAEAFF. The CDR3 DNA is TGTGCCAGCAGTGGGGGACAGGGTTTAGCTGAAGCTTTCTTT.

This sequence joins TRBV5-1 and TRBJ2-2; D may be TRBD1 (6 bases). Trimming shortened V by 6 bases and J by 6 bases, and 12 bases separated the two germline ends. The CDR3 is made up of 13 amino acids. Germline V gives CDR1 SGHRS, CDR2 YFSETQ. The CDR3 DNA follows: TGCGCCAGCATCTCCCCAGGGGCCGGGGAGCTGTTTTTT. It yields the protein CASISPGAGELFF.

The CDR3 spells CASSAGGTGGAGGYTF. For the CDR3, the DNA is TGTGCCAGCAGCGCCGGAGGGACAGGGGGCGCGGGAGGCTACACCTTC. The chain couples TRBV7-2 to TRBJ1-2; 12 bases are a match to TRBD1. The CDR3 extends over 16 amino acids. Losses at the gene ends were 5 bases for V and 8 bases for J; bases not matched to a gene: 12. CDR1 is SGHTA, CDR2 FQGNSA, per germline.

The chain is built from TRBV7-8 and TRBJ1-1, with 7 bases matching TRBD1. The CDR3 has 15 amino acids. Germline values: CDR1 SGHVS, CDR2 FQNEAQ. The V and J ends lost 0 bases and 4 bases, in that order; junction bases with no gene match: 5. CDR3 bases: TGTGCCAGCAGCTTAGCTGACAGGGTGGGCACTGAAGCTTTCTTT. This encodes CASSLADRVGTEAFF.

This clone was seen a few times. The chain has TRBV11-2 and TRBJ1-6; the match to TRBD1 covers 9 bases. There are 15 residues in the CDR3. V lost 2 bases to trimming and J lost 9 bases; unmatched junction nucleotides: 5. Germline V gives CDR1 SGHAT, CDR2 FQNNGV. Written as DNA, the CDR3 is TGTGCCAGCAGCTTAAACAGGGGGCCCTTTTCACCCCTCCACTTT. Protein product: CASSLNRGPFSPLHF.

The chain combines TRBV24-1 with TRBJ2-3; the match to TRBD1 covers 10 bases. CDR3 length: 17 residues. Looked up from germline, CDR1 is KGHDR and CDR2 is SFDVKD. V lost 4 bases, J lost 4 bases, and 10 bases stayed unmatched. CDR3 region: CATSEPSTGGSSDTQYF. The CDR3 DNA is TGTGCCACCAGTGAACCCTCGACAGGGGGCAGCTCAGATACGCAGTATTTT.